Presented here are 17 T cell receptor beta chains from one specimen sequenced in a study of T cell changes during pregnancy in multiple sclerosis. Sequencing was performed with immunoSEQ multiplex PCR; in TCRdb, only in-frame clones are kept and a portion is missing. The sample has tens of thousands of clones, roughly 88% seen once. Here the sequenced sample was peripheral blood, taken in the first trimester of pregnancy. Receptor source: a female donor in good health, enrolled as a control in a pregnancy study.

About this clone itself: One junction end does not reproduce the germline sequence, and a read error may be involved. The chain recombines TRBV7-7 with TRBJ2-3; a possible D gene is TRBD1 (7 bases). Per the germline V gene, CDR1 is SSHAT and CDR2 is FNYEAQ (reference sequence). The CDR3 sequence is 13 residues long. CDR3 DNA sequence: TGTGCTAGCAGCCGGGGGACAGTCGATACGCAGTATTTT. Its translation is CASSRGTVDTQYF.

The chain combines TRBV19 with TRBJ2-7; weak D call: TRBD1 (6 bases). The CDR3 runs 17 residues. Germline CDR1 and CDR2: LNHDA and SQIVND (reference sequence). V was trimmed by 5 bases and J by 6 bases, leaving 26 bases between them. This chain's CDR3 is CASSPALTGGSLREQYF. The CDR3 coding sequence is TGTGCCAGTAGTCCCGCCCTGACAGGCGGGTCCTTACGCGAGCAGTACTTC.

The chain employs TRBV4-3 and TRBJ2-2; TRBD2 aligns across 7 bases. This CDR3 region has 19 residues. The germline gives CDR1 LGHNA, CDR2 YSLEER. V lost 0 bases, J lost 5 bases, and 15 bases stayed unmatched. The chain's CDR3 is CASSQDSIARGSGTGELFF. The CDR3 region has the DNA TGCGCCAGCAGCCAAGACAGCATCGCCCGCGGGAGTGGGACCGGGGAGCTGTTTTTT.

The chain has TRBV7-2 and TRBJ1-1; D ambiguous. V dropped 6 bases and J dropped 5 bases, with 13 bases sitting between them. Germline values: CDR1 SGHTA, CDR2 FQGNSA. This CDR3 is 13 amino acids long. The CDR3 protein is CASSLQIGTEAFF. CDR3 nucleotide sequence: TGTGCCAGCAGTTTACAAATCGGTACTGAAGCTTTCTTT. Drawing the rest from reference TRBV7-2 and TRBJ1-1, the complete variable domain is GAGVSQSPSNKVTEKGKDVELRCDPISGHTALYWYRQSLGQGLEFLIYFQGNSAPDKSGLPSDRFSAERTGGSVSTLTIQRTQQEDSAVYLCASSLQIGTEAFFGQGTRLTVV.

The chain joins TRBV28 to TRBJ2-3; 14 bases are shared with TRBD2. Germline V gives CDR1 MDHEN, CDR2 SYDVKM. The CDR3 consists of 17 residues. Trimming removed 5 bases from V and 8 bases from J; junction bases left unmatched: 12. The CDR3 DNA sequence: TGTGCCAGCAGTCTTTGGGGACTAGCGGGAGAGGTGGGTACGCAGTATTTT. It encodes CASSLWGLAGEVGTQYF.

This clone has only one observation. The chain employs TRBV6-5 and TRBJ1-2; 8 bases are a match to TRBD1. With 8 bases clipped from V and 4 bases from J, the junction kept 9 bases outside the gene matches. The germline gives CDR1 MNHEY, CDR2 SVGAGI. This CDR3 region has 14 residues. The CDR3 sequence is CASGNRGETYGYTF. CDR3 nucleotides: TGTGCCAGCGGAAACAGGGGGGAGACCTATGGCTACACCTTC.

V is TRBV6-5 and J is TRBJ1-2; TRBD1 matches 9 bases. The junction had 7 bases not matched to a gene; V was cut back by 4 bases and J by 7 bases. The length of the CDR3 is 14 residues. Germline-derived CDR1 and CDR2 are MNHEY and SVGAGI. The chain's CDR3 is CASSSLGQGGGYTF. The CDR3 DNA reads as TGTGCCAGCAGTTCCTTGGGACAGGGCGGTGGCTACACCTTC.

V gene TRBV19 combines with J gene TRBJ1-1; D is uncertain. Trimming pared 4 bases from V and 5 bases from J, leaving 14 bases between. The CDR3 spans 14 residues. Germline loops: CDR1 LNHDA, CDR2 SQIVND (reference sequence). The CDR3 nucleotides read TGTGCCAGTAGTAGTTACGGGGAGAGGACTGAAGCTTTCTTT. As protein: CASSSYGERTEAFF.

This clone was seen just once. The V and J genes are TRBV27 and TRBJ2-1, with 7 nucleotides matching TRBD1. V lost 5 bases to trimming and J lost 0 bases; unmatched junction nucleotides: 4. The CDR3 contains 15 residues. Germline CDR1 MNHEY, CDR2 SMNVEV (reference sequence). The CDR3 DNA is TGTGCCAGCAGTCCGTACAGGGGCTCCTACAATGAGCAGTTCTTC. It encodes CASSPYRGSYNEQFF.

This chain joins TRBV21-1 and TRBJ2-1; TRBD2, the D gene given by the table, was not confirmed from the DNA. TRBV21-1 is shown as a pseudogene. There are 16 residues in the CDR3. The CDR3 coding sequence is TGTGCCAGCAGCAGATTGGGGGAGGATGACTACAATGAGCAGTTCTTC. Its translation is CASSRLGEDDYNEQFF.

The gene calls are TRBV2 and TRBJ1-2; tentative D call: TRBD1 (6 bases). CDR1 SNHLY and CDR2 FYNNEI come from the germline V gene. The V end was cut by 8 bases, the J end by 0 bases, with 22 bases between. This CDR3 contains 17 residues. CDR3 DNA sequence: TGTGCCAGCTATATGGTCCGAGCGGGGGCTTCTAACTATGGCTACACCTTC. Protein sequence: CASYMVRAGASNYGYTF.

V gene TRBV9 combines with J gene TRBJ1-2, with 8 bases matching TRBD1. Germline V gene lookup returns CDR1 SGDLS and CDR2 YYNGEE. Trimming at V came to 3 bases and at J to 8 bases, leaving 12 bases not matched to a gene. This CDR3 is 15 amino acids long. The CDR3 DNA reads TGTGCCAGCAGCGCCTCGACAGGGGACCTACGAGGCTACACCTTC. It specifies CASSASTGDLRGYTF.

The gene calls are TRBV11-2 and TRBJ1-1; D is possibly TRBD1 (6 bases). The ends were cut back, 5 bases at V and 11 bases at J, with 12 bases in the middle. Germline CDR1 SGHAT, CDR2 FQNNGV. The CDR3 loop spans 11 amino acids. Here the CDR3 DNA reads TGTGCCAGCAGCCAGGGGCCGGAGGCTTTCTTT. Translating it yields CASSQGPEAFF.

CDR3 DNA: TGCAGCGTTGCTGGACAGGGGGGGGAGACCCAGTACTTC. Its protein is CSVAGQGGETQYF. The J gene is TRBJ2-5, the V gene TRBV29-1, with 10 bases lining up with TRBD1. This CDR3 region has 13 residues. The J segment lost 5 bases and the V segment lost 4 bases, leaving 4 bases of the junction unmatched. The germline gives CDR1 SQVTM, CDR2 ANQGSEA.

The chain employs TRBV28 and TRBJ1-1; 11 bases align to TRBD1. The V gene end was trimmed by 8 bases and the J gene end by 0 bases; junction bases not matched to a gene: 5. Germline-derived CDR1 and CDR2 are MDHEN and SYDVKM. The CDR3 covers 15 residues. This CDR3 is CASVGQGAMNTEAFF. For the CDR3, the DNA is TGTGCCAGCGTTGGACAGGGGGCGATGAACACTGAAGCTTTCTTT.

The rearrangement links TRBV6-5 to TRBJ2-1, with a weak D call TRBD1 (6 bases). Germline values: CDR1 MNHEY, CDR2 SVGAGI. V lost 2 bases and J 7 bases, leaving 15 bases between the germline ends. The CDR3 totals 15 residues. CDR3 coding DNA: TGTGCCAGCAGTTACGACAGGCCCCGGGATAATGAGCAGTTCTTC. This gives the protein CASSYDRPRDNEQFF.

This clone appeared once. The chain recombines TRBV27 with TRBJ1-1, with a weak D call TRBD1 (5 bases). This CDR3 comprises 14 residues. Looked up from germline, CDR1 is MNHEY and CDR2 is SMNVEV (reference sequence). Trimming removed 8 bases from V and 1 base from J, with 14 bases in between. CDR3 nucleotide sequence: TGTGCCAGCGCTGCTGACAGAGAGAACACTGAAGCTTTCTTT. Encoded protein: CASAADRENTEAFF.